One and the same sample provided the 28 T cell receptor beta chains below, sequenced in a study of shared clonotypes between healthy human individuals. TCRdb's copy holds only in-frame clones and misses some; the assay was immunoSEQ multiplex PCR. The data contain about 1.5 million clones, about 98% of them singletons. The sequencing sample was made of naive CD4+ T cells sorted from blood. Subset in this sample: CD45RA+ positively selected. The origin of the receptors is a man aged 25-40 years in good health.

The rearrangement joins TRBV28 to TRBJ1-5; D is perhaps TRBD1 (5 bases). Trimming stripped 7 bases from V and 6 bases from J, with 16 bases between. The CDR3 totals 14 residues. Per the germline V gene, CDR1 is MDHEN and CDR2 is SYDVKM. The CDR3 region has the DNA TGTGCCAGCACCAGCGGGCAGGGCGCTCAGCCCCAGCATTTT. Translated: CASTSGQGAQPQHF.

CDR3: CASSLVGQPGNTIYF. The CDR3 DNA reads TGTGCCAGCAGCTTAGTCGGGCAGCCCGGAAACACCATATATTTT. This sequence joins TRBV7-2 and TRBJ1-3; D not resolved. Trimming took off 1 base at V and 4 bases at J, with 11 bases between the two ends. In germline, CDR1 is SGHTA, CDR2 FQGNSA. The CDR3 spans 15 residues.

CDR3 bases: TGTGCCAGCGGGGGATTCGAGCGGGAGCAGTTCTTC. This gives the protein CASGGFEREQFF. This chain connects TRBV27 to TRBJ2-1; D might be TRBD1 or TRBD2, each matching 5 bases. The germline V and J ends were trimmed by 8 bases and 10 bases, with 15 bases remaining between them. Germline lookup yields CDR1 MNHEY and CDR2 SMNVEV (reference sequence). This CDR3 contains 12 residues.

The CDR3 DNA reads TGCGCCAGCAGCCACGGGAAGTCCGGGACTGAAGCTTTCTTT. Translation gives CASSHGKSGTEAFF. The chain employs TRBV5-1 and TRBJ1-1; the D is unclear. Per the germline V gene, CDR1 is SGHRS and CDR2 is YFSETQ. This CDR3 is built from 14 residues. Trimming shortened V by 4 bases and J by 5 bases, and 15 bases separated the two germline ends.

This rearrangement joins TRBV5-1 to TRBJ2-1; no firm D call. Trimming stripped 3 bases from V and 6 bases from J, with 19 bases between. The germline V gene encodes CDR1 SGHRS and CDR2 YFSETQ. CDR3 size: 16 residues. CDR3 residues: CASSSRLNGPSNEQFF. CDR3 DNA sequence: TGCGCCAGCAGCTCCCGGCTGAACGGACCTTCCAATGAGCAGTTCTTC.

The chain links TRBV18 to TRBJ1-1, with D hard to call. V was cut by 3 bases and J by 1 base, with 9 bases left in between. CDR1 KGHSH and CDR2 LQKENI come from the germline V gene. This CDR3 is 14 amino acids long. CDR3 sequence: CASSPDQTNTEAFF. In DNA form, the CDR3 reads TGTGCCAGCTCACCCGATCAGACGAACACTGAAGCTTTCTTT.

This chain uses TRBV7-9 with TRBJ2-5; D might be TRBD1 (5 bases). Germline CDR1 SEHNR, CDR2 FQNEAQ (reference sequence). The CDR3 consists of 12 residues. V lost 7 bases, J lost 4 bases, and 10 bases lay in between. Here the CDR3 reads CASKTAGETQYF. CDR3 sequence (DNA): TGTGCCAGCAAGACAGCTGGAGAGACCCAGTACTTC.

The chain recombines TRBV5-1 with TRBJ1-3; the D is unclear. The germline V gene encodes CDR1 SGHRS and CDR2 YFSETQ. V lost 4 bases to trimming and J lost 1 base, with 9 bases between them. This CDR3 contains 14 residues. CDR3 in amino acids: CASSPKGSGNTIYF. The CDR3 DNA reads TGCGCCAGCAGCCCGAAGGGATCTGGAAACACCATATATTTT.

The rearrangement links TRBV28 to TRBJ2-7, with D perhaps given as TRBD1 or TRBD2 (5 bases each). The germline V gene encodes CDR1 MDHEN and CDR2 SYDVKM. Trimming shortened V by 2 bases and J by 5 bases, and 13 bases separated the two germline ends. CDR3 size: 14 residues. DNA for the CDR3: TGTGCCAGCAGTTTAGCGCAGGGACGGAACGAGCAGTACTTC. It translates to CASSLAQGRNEQYF.

Comments on this clone: Additional DNA sequences in this sample encode the identical CDR3. V gene TRBV20-1 combines with J gene TRBJ1-2; D gene uncertain. V gave up 3 bases and J gave up 7 bases, with 0 bases separating them. Germline V gene lookup returns CDR1 DFQATT and CDR2 SNEGSKA (reference sequence). The CDR3 runs to 8 residues. CDR3 protein: CSASGYTF. The CDR3 DNA is TGCAGTGCTAGTGGCTACACCTTC.

The chain carries TRBV28 and TRBJ2-5; 7 bases are shared with TRBD1. CDR1 and CDR2 from the germline V gene are MDHEN and SYDVKM. Trimming at V came to 5 bases and at J to 4 bases, leaving 10 bases not matched to a gene. There are 15 residues in the CDR3. The CDR3 nucleotides are TGTGCCAGCAGTGCCGACAGGGCTAGGCGAGAGACCCAGTACTTC. Translating it yields CASSADRARRETQYF.

The chain couples TRBV11-2 to TRBJ1-5, with 7 bases identical to TRBD1. J gave up 6 bases and V 0 bases, and 5 bases lay outside the gene matches. The germline V gene has CDR1 SGHAT and CDR2 FQNNGV. This CDR3 spans 15 amino acids. CDR3 loop: CASSLDYRGVQPQHF. The CDR3 DNA sequence: TGTGCCAGCAGCTTAGACTACAGGGGAGTTCAGCCCCAGCATTTT.

This sequence joins TRBV6-5 and TRBJ1-1; D might be TRBD1 (5 bases). The CDR3 length is 14 residues. Between the trimmed V and J ends, which lost 6 bases and 0 bases, there was a span of 11 bases. The germline CDR1 and CDR2 sequences are MNHEY and SVGAGI. CDR3 region: CASRETVVNTEAFF. The CDR3 nucleotides read TGTGCCAGCAGGGAGACAGTGGTGAACACTGAAGCTTTCTTT.

The chain carries TRBV5-1 and TRBJ2-7, with D possibly called TRBD1 or TRBD2 (5 bases each). The CDR3 is made up of 14 amino acids. Per the germline V gene, CDR1 is SGHRS and CDR2 is YFSETQ. V was shortened by 0 bases and J by 2 bases, with 9 bases between the two germline ends. This CDR3 reads CASSLDGTTYEQYF. CDR3 in DNA: TGCGCCAGCAGCTTGGATGGGACGACCTACGAGCAGTACTTC. Using reference TRBV5-1 and TRBJ2-7 for the parts outside the CDR3, the full variable domain is KAGVTQTPRYLIKTRGQQVTLSCSPISGHRSVSWYQQTPGQGLQFLFEYFSETQRNKGNFPGRFSGRQFSNSRSEMNVSTLELGDSALYLCASSLDGTTYEQYFGPGTRLTVT.

The chain employs TRBV19 and TRBJ1-5; D possibly corresponds to TRBD1 (6 bases). The germline V and J ends were trimmed by 5 bases and 0 bases, with 20 bases remaining between them. The CDR3 sequence is 18 residues long. Germline CDR1 and CDR2: LNHDA and SQIVND (reference sequence). The CDR3 DNA is TGTGCCAGTAGTTGGGAGCGCAGGGGACAAAATAGCAATCAGCCCCAGCATTTT. Protein: CASSWERRGQNSNQPQHF.

The chain employs TRBV29-1 and TRBJ2-1, with 10 bases that match TRBD2. Germline V gene sequence: CDR1 SQVTM, CDR2 ANQGSEA. The V segment lost 7 bases and the J segment 6 bases; nucleotides outside the gene matches: 9. CDR3 size: 14 residues. CDR3 loop: CSAQLAGLSNEQFF. In DNA form, the CDR3 reads TGCAGCGCACAACTAGCGGGATTAAGCAATGAGCAGTTCTTC.

The rearrangement uses TRBV6-6 and TRBJ1-2; D is unresolved. Germline V CDR1 and CDR2: MNHNY, SVGAGI (reference sequence). The CDR3 runs 14 residues. V lost 6 bases to trimming and J lost 1 base, with 12 bases between them. The CDR3 spells CASSDQLDNYGYTF. The CDR3 DNA reads TGTGCCAGCAGCGACCAGCTCGATAACTATGGCTACACCTTC.

The CDR3 region is CSVQGSHYGYTF. The CDR3 nucleotides read TGCAGCGTACAGGGGTCTCACTATGGCTACACCTTC. The chain has TRBV29-1 and TRBJ1-2; TRBD1 matches 7 bases. Per the germline V gene, CDR1 is SQVTM and CDR2 is ANQGSEA. The CDR3 runs 12 residues. The junction had 4 bases not matched to a gene; V was cut back by 6 bases and J by 3 bases.

This sequence joins TRBV25-1 and TRBJ2-1; TRBD2 might be the D (5 bases). The V end was cut by 4 bases, the J end by 9 bases, with 13 bases between. The V gene's germline CDR1 is MGHDK and CDR2 SYGVNS. This CDR3 region has 13 residues. The CDR3 DNA reads as TGTGCCAGCAGTGGTTCCCCGGGGATTGAGCAGTTCTTC. Translated: CASSGSPGIEQFF.

The V gene is TRBV19, the J gene TRBJ2-1, with 11 nucleotides matching TRBD2. Losses at the gene ends were 6 bases for V and 1 base for J; bases not matched to a gene: 2. The germline V gene encodes CDR1 LNHDA and CDR2 SQIVND (reference sequence). The CDR3 length is 15 residues. The CDR3 protein is CASRGLAVSYNEQFF. The DNA of the CDR3 is TGTGCCAGTAGGGGACTAGCGGTTTCCTACAATGAGCAGTTCTTC.

This chain uses TRBV5-6 with TRBJ1-1; D call uncertain. The germline CDR1 and CDR2 sequences are SGHDT and YYEEEE. Deletions cut 0 bases from V and 6 bases from J, with 6 bases between. CDR3 size: 12 residues. CDR3 sequence: CASSLGPSEAFF. Written as DNA, the CDR3 is TGTGCCAGCAGCTTGGGTCCGTCTGAAGCTTTCTTT.

This chain connects TRBV30 to TRBJ2-3; the D call may be TRBD1 or TRBD2 (5 bases each). The CDR3 runs to 14 residues. CDR1 and CDR2 from the germline V gene are GTSNPN and SVGIG (reference sequence). V lost 2 bases, J lost 2 bases, and 11 bases lay in between. The CDR3 sequence: CAWSFPGPTDTQYF. In DNA, the CDR3 is TGTGCCTGGAGTTTCCCGGGACCCACAGATACGCAGTATTTT. Full variable domain (outside the CDR3, taken from reference TRBV30 and TRBJ2-3): SQTIHQWPATLVQPVGSPLSLECTVEGTSNPNLYWYRQAAGRGLQLLFYSVGIGQISSEVPQNLSASRPQDRQFILSSKKLLLSDSGFYLCAWSFPGPTDTQYFGPGTRLTVL.

The rearrangement links TRBV18 to TRBJ2-1; possibly TRBD2 for D (5 bases). Trimming stripped 5 bases from V and 6 bases from J, with 17 bases between. CDR3 length: 15 residues. Germline CDR1 is KGHSH and CDR2 is LQKENI. CDR3 nucleotides: TGTGCCAGCTCAAAAAAGGAGGCCGGCTCCAATGAGCAGTTCTTC. Amino acid sequence: CASSKKEAGSNEQFF. Based on the CDR3 plus reference TRBV18 and TRBJ2-1, the full variable domain is NAGVMQNPRHLVRRRGQEARLRCSPMKGHSHVYWYRQLPEEGLKFMVYLQKENIIDESGMPKERFSAEFPKEGPSILRIQQVVRGDSAAYFCASSKKEAGSNEQFFGPGTRLTVL.

This chain uses TRBV9 with TRBJ2-7, with TRBD2 matching over 9 bases. The CDR3 consists of 15 residues. Trimming cost V 1 base and J 0 bases; bases outside gene matches: 2. CDR1 and CDR2 (germline): SGDLS, YYNGEE. CDR3 amino acids: CASSVRLADSYEQYF. CDR3 DNA sequence: TGTGCCAGCAGCGTAAGACTAGCGGACTCCTACGAGCAGTACTTC.

The chain recombines TRBV28 with TRBJ2-1; D call uncertain. CDR3 size: 14 residues. Germline loops: CDR1 MDHEN, CDR2 SYDVKM. The germline V and J ends were trimmed by 10 bases and 0 bases, with 13 bases remaining between them. This chain's CDR3 is CATSPGSSYNEQFF. The CDR3 DNA is TGTGCCACCTCCCCGGGTAGCTCCTACAATGAGCAGTTCTTC.

The chain recombines TRBV2 with TRBJ2-1, with no clear D. Trimming removed 6 bases from V and 4 bases from J, with 7 bases in between. The germline V gene encodes CDR1 SNHLY and CDR2 FYNNEI. This CDR3 is built from 12 residues. CDR3 amino acids: CASRELYNEQFF. CDR3 sequence (DNA): TGTGCCAGCAGGGAACTATACAATGAGCAGTTCTTC. Full variable domain (missing parts from reference TRBV2 and TRBJ2-1): EPEVTQTPSHQVTQMGQEVILRCVPISNHLYFYWYRQILGQKVEFLVSFYNNEISEKSEIFDDQFSVERPDGSNFTLKIRSTKLEDSAMYFCASRELYNEQFFGPGTRLTVL.

The chain is built from TRBV28 and TRBJ2-7, with D unresolved. The CDR3 is 12 amino acids. V lost 3 bases and J lost 3, with 6 bases in between. CDR1 and CDR2 (germline): MDHEN, SYDVKM. This CDR3 is CASSLGFYEQYF. The CDR3 DNA sequence: TGTGCCAGCAGTTTGGGGTTCTACGAGCAGTACTTC.

For this clone: The junction shows a germline mismatch at one end, possibly a read error. The genes are TRBV29-1 and TRBJ1-1; D call uncertain. This CDR3 spans 12 amino acids. The V gene's germline CDR1 is SQVTM and CDR2 ANQGSEA. CDR3 sequence: CSVQEPEQEAFF. CDR3 nucleotides: TGCAGCGTTCAAGAACCCGAACAAGAGGCTTTCTTT.